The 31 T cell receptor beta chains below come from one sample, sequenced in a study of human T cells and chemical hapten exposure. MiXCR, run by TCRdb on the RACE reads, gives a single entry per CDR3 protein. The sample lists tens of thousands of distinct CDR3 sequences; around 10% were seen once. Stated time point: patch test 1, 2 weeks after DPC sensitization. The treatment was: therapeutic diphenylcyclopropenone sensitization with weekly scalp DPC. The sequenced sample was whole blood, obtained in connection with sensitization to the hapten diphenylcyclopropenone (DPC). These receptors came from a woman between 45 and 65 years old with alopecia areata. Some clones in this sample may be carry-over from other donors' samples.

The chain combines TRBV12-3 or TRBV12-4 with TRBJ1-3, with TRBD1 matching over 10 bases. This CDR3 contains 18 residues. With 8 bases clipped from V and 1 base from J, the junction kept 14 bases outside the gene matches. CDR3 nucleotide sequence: TGTGCCAGCCTCTCGGGACAGGGGCGCGCAGGTTCTGGAAACACCATATATTTT. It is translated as CASLSGQGRAGSGNTIYF.

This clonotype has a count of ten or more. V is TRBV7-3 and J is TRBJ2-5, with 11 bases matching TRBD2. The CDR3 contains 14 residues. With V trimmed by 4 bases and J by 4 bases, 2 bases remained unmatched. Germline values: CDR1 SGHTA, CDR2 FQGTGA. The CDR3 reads CASSSGLAGETQYF. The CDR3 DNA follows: TGTGCCAGCAGCTCCGGACTAGCGGGAGAGACCCAGTACTTC.

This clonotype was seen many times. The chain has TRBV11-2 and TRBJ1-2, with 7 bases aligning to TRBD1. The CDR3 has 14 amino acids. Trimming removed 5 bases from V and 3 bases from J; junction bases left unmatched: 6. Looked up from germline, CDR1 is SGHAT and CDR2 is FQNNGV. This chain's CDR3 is CASSHRDSYYGYTF. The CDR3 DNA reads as TGTGCCAGCAGCCACCGGGACAGTTACTATGGCTACACCTTC.

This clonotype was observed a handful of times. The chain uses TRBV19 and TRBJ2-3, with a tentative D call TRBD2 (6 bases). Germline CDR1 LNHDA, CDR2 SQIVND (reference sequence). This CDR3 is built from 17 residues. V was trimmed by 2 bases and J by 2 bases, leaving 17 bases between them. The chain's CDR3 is CASSISASVKLTDTQYF. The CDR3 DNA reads TGTGCCAGTAGTATATCGGCTAGCGTGAAACTCACAGATACGCAGTATTTT.

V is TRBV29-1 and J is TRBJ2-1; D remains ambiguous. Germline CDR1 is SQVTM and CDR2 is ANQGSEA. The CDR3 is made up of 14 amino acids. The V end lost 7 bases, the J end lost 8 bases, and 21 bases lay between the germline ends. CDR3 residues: CSAGQKISSDEQFF. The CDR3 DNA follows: TGCAGCGCTGGCCAGAAGATCAGCAGCGATGAGCAGTTCTTC.

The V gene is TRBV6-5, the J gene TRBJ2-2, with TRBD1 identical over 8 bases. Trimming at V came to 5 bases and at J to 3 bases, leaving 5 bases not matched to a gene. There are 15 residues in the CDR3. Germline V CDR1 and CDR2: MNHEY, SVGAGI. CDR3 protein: CASSPDRADTGELFF. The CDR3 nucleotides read TGTGCCAGCAGTCCGGACAGGGCGGACACCGGGGAGCTGTTTTTT.

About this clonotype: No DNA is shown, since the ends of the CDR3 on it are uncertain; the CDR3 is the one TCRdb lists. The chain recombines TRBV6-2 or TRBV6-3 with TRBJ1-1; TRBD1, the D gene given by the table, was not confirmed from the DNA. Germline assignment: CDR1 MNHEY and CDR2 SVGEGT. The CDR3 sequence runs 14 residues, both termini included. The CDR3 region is CASSTSGVNTEAFF.

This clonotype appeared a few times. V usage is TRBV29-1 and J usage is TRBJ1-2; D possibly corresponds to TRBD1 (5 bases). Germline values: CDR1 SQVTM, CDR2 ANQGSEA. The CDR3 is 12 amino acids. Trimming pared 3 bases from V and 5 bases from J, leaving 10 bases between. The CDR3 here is CSVEAGRYGYTF. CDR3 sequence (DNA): TGCAGCGTTGAGGCAGGGAGGTATGGCTACACCTTC.

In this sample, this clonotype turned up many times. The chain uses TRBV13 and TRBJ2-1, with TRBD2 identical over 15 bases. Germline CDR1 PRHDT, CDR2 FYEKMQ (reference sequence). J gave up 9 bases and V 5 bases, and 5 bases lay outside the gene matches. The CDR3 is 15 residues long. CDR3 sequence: CASSAGTSGRREQFF. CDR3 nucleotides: TGTGCCAGCAGCGCCGGGACTAGCGGGAGGCGTGAGCAGTTCTTC.

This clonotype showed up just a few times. The DNA for the CDR3 is TGCAGCGTTGAAAGGCAGGGAGACACCATATATTTT. Translated: CSVERQGDTIYF. The rearrangement links TRBV29-1 to TRBJ1-3, with a tentative D call TRBD1 (5 bases). This CDR3 is 12 amino acids long. V gave up 2 bases and J gave up 8 bases, with 10 bases separating them. Germline V lookup: CDR1 SQVTM, CDR2 ANQGSEA.

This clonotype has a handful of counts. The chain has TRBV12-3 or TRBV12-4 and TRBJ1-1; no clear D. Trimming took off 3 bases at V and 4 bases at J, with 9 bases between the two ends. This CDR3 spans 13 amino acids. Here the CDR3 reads CASSFSGTTEAFF. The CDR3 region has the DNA TGTGCCAGCAGTTTCTCAGGCACCACTGAAGCTTTCTTT.

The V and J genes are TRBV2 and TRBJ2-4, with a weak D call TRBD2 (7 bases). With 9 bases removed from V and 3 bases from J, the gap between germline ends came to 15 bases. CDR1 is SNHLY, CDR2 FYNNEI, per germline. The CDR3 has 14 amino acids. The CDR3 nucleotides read TGTGCCAGTCACCAGAGGGGGGGCAAAAACATTCAGTACTTC. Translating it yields CASHQRGGKNIQYF.

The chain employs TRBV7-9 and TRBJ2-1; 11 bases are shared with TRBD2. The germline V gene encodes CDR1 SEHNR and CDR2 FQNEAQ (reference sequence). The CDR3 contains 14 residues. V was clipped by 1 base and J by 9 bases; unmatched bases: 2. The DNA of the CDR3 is TGTGCCAGCAGCTTAGAACTAGCGGGAGTTGAGCAGTTCTTC. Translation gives CASSLELAGVEQFF.

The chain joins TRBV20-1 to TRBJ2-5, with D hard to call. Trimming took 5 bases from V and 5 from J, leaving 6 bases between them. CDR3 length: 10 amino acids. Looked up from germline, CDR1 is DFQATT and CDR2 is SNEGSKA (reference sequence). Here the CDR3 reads CSASLETQYF. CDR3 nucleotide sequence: TGCAGTGCTTCGTTGGAGACCCAGTACTTC.

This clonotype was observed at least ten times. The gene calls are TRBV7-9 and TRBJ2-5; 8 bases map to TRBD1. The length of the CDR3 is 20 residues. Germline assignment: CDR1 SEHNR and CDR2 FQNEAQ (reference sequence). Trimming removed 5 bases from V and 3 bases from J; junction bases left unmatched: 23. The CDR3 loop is CASSPSKGQVSRQTKETQYF. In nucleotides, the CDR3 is TGTGCCAGCAGCCCCTCGAAGGGACAGGTCAGCAGACAGACCAAAGAGACCCAGTACTTC.

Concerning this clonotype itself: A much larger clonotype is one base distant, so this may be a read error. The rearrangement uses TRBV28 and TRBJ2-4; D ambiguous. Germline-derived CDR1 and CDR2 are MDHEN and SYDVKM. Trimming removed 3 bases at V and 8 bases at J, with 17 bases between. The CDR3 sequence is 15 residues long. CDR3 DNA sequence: TGTGCCAGCAGTTTTGAGTGCCCCCCCAAGTACATTCAGTACTTC. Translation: CASSFECPPKYIQYF.

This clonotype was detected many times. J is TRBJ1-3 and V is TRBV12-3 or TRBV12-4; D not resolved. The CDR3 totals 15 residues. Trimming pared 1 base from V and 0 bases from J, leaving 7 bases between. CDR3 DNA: TGTGCCAGCAGTTTAGTTGCGTTCTCTGGAAACACCATATATTTT. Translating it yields CASSLVAFSGNTIYF.

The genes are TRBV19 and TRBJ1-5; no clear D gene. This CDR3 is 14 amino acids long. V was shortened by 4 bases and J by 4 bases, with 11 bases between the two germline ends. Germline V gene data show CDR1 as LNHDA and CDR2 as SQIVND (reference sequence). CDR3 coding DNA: TGTGCCAGTAGTAGCAGTATAGGGAATCAGCCCCAGCATTTT. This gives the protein CASSSSIGNQPQHF.

The CDR3 coding sequence is TGCAGCGTGTCCGGACTAGCGAAATCCCCCTACGAGCAGTACTTC. Its translation is CSVSGLAKSPYEQYF. This chain uses TRBV29-1 with TRBJ2-7, with 9 bases aligning to TRBD2. Per the germline V gene, CDR1 is SQVTM and CDR2 is ANQGSEA. V gave up 6 bases and J gave up 2 bases; unmatched junction bases: 11. The CDR3 runs 15 residues.

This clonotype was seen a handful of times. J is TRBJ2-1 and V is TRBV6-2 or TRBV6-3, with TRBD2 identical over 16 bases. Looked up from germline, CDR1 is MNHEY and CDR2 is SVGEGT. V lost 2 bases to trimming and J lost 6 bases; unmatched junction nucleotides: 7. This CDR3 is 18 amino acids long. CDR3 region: CASSYGGTSGRAFNEQFF. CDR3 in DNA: TGTGCCAGCAGTTACGGGGGGACTAGCGGGAGGGCCTTCAATGAGCAGTTCTTC.

CDR3 DNA sequence: TGTGCCAGCTCACCAGGACCGGGGAGCGTTTACGAGCAGTACTTC. Translating gives CASSPGPGSVYEQYF. The chain joins TRBV18 to TRBJ2-7; tentative D call: TRBD2 (5 bases). V lost 2 bases, J lost 4 bases, and 15 bases lay in between. There are 15 residues in the CDR3. CDR1 is KGHSH, CDR2 LQKENI, per germline.

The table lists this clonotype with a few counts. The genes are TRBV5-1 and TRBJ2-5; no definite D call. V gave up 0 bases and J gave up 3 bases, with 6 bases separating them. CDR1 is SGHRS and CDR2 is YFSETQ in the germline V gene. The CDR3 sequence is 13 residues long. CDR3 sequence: CASSLALEETQYF. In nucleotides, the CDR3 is TGCGCCAGCAGCTTGGCGTTAGAAGAGACCCAGTACTTC.

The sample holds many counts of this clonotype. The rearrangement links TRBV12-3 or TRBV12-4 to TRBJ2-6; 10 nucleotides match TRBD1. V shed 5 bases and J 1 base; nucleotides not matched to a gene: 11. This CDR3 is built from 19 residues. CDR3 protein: CASSAQTGTGVSGANVLTF. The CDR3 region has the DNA TGTGCCAGCAGTGCCCAGACTGGGACAGGGGTGTCTGGGGCCAACGTCCTGACTTTC.

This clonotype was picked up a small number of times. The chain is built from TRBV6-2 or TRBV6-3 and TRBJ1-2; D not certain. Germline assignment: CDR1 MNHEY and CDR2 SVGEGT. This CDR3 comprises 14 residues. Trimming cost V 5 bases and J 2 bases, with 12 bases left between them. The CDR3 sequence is CASSAEVMNYGYTF. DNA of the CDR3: TGTGCCAGCAGTGCGGAGGTTATGAACTATGGCTACACCTTC.

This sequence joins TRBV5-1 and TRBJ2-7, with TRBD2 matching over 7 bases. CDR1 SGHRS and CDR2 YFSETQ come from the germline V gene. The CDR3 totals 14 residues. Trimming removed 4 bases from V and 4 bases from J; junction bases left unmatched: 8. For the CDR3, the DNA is TGCGCCAGCAGCCCCGTAGCGGGTAGTTACGAGCAGTACTTC. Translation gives CASSPVAGSYEQYF. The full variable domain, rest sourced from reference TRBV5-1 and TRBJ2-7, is KAGVTQTPRYLIKTRGQQVTLSCSPISGHRSVSWYQQTPGQGLQFLFEYFSETQRNKGNFPGRFSGRQFSNSRSEMNVSTLELGDSALYLCASSPVAGSYEQYFGPGTRLTVT.

The CDR3 loop reads CASSGPTSGSGSYNEQFF. The DNA of the CDR3 is TGTGCCAGCAGTGGCCCGACTAGCGGGAGTGGATCCTACAATGAGCAGTTCTTC. The chain combines TRBV25-1 with TRBJ2-1; 12 bases are shared with TRBD2. The CDR3 extends over 18 amino acids. The germline gives CDR1 MGHDK, CDR2 SYGVNS. V trimming: 4 bases; J trimming: 1 base; junction bases outside the gene matches: 8. Looking up the rest from reference TRBV25-1 and TRBJ2-1 gives the full variable domain: EADIYQTPRYLVIGTGKKITLECSQTMGHDKMYWYQQDPGMELHLIHYSYGVNSTEKGDLSSESTVSRIRTEHFPLTLESARPSHTSQYLCASSGPTSGSGSYNEQFFGPGTRLTVL.

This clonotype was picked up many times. CDR3 loop: CSASIPRTSSYEQYF. In DNA form, the CDR3 reads TGCAGTGCGTCCATCCCCAGGACGAGCTCCTACGAGCAGTACTTC. V is TRBV20-1 and J is TRBJ2-7; D not resolved. The germline V and J ends were trimmed by 6 bases and 0 bases, with 18 bases remaining between them. The CDR3 extends over 15 amino acids. The V gene's germline CDR1 is DFQATT and CDR2 SNEGSKA (reference sequence).

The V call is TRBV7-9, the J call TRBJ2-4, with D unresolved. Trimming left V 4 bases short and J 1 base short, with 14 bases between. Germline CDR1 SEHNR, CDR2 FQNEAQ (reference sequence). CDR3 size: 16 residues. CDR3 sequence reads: CASSSGDGRAKNIQYF. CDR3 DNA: TGTGCCAGCAGCTCCGGCGACGGACGGGCCAAAAACATTCAGTACTTC.

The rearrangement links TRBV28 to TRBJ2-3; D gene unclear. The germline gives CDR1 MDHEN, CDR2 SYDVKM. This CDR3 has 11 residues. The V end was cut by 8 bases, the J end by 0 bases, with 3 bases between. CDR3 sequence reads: CASYSTDTQYF. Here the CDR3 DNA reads TGTGCCAGCTACAGCACAGATACGCAGTATTTT.

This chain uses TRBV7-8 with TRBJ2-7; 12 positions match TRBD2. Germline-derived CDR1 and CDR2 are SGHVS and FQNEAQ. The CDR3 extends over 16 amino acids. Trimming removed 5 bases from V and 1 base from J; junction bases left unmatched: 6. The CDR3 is CASSKGTSGQSYEQYF. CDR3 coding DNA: TGTGCCAGCAGCAAAGGGACTAGCGGGCAATCCTACGAGCAGTACTTC. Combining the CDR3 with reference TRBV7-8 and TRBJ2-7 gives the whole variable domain GAGVSQSPRYKVAKRGQDVALRCDPISGHVSLFWYQQALGQGPEFLTYFQNEAQLDKSGLPSDRFFAERPEGSVSTLKIQRTQQEDSAVYLCASSKGTSGQSYEQYFGPGTRLTVT.

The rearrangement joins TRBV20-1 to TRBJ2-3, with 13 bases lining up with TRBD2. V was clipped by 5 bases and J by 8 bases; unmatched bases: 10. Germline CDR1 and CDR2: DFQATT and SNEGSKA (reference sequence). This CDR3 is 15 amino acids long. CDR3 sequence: CSACPLAGGPGTQYF. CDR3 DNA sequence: TGCAGTGCTTGCCCACTAGCGGGAGGGCCCGGTACGCAGTATTTT.